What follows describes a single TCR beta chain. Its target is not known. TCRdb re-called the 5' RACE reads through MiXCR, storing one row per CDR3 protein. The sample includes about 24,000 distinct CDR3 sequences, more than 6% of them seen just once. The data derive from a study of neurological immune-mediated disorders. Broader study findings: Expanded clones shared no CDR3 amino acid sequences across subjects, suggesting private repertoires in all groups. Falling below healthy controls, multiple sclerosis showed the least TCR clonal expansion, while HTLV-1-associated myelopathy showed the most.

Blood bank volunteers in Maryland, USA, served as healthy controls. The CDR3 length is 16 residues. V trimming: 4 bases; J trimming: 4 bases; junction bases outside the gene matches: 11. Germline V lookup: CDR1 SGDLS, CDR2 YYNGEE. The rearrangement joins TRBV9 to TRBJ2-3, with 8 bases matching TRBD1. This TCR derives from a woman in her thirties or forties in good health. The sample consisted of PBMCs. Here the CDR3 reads CASSSGQGDFSDTQYF. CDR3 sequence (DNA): TGTGCCAGCAGCTCAGGACAGGGCGACTTCTCAGATACGCAGTATTTT.